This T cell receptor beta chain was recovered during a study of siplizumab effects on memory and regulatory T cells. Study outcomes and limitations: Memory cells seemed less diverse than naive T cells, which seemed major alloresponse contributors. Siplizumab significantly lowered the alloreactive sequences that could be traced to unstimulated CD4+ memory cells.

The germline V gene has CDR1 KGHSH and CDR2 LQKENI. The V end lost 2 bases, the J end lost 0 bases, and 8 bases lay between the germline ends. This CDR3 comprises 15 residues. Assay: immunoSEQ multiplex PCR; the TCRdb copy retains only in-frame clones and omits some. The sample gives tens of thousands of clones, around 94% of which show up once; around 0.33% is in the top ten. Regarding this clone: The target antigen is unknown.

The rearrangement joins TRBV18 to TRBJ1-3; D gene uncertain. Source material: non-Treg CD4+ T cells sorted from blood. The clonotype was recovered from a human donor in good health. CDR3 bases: TGTGCCAGCTCACCAGCGGACCTCTCTGGAAACACCATATATTTT. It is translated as CASSPADLSGNTIYF.